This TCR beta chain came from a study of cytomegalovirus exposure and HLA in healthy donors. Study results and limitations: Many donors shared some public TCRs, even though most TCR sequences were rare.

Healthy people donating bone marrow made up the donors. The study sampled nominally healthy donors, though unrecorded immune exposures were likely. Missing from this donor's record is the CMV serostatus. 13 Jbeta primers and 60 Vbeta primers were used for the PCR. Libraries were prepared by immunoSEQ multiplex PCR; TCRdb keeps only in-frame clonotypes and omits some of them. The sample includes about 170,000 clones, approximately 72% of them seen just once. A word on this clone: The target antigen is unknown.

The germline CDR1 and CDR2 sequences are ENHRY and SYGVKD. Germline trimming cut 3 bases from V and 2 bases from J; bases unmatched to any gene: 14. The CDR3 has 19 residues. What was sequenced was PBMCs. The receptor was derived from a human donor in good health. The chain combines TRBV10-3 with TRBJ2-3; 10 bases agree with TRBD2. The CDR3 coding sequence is TGTGCCATCAGTGACTTTTTAGCGGGGGGCCGCCAGCCCACAGATACGCAGTATTTT. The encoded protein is CAISDFLAGGRQPTDTQYF.